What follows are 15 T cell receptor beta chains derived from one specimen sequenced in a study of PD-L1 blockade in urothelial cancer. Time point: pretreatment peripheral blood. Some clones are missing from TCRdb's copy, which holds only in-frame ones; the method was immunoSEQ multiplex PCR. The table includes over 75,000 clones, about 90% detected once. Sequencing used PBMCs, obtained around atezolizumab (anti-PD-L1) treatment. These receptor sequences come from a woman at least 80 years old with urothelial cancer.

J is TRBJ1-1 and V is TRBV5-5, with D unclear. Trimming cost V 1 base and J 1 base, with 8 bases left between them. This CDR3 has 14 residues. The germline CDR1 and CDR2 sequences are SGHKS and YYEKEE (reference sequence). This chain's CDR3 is CASSLSQANTEAFF. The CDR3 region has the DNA TGTGCCAGCAGCTTGAGTCAGGCGAACACTGAAGCTTTCTTT.

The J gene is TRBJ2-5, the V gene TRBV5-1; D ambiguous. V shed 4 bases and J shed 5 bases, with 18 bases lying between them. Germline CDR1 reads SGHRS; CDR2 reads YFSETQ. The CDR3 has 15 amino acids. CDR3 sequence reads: CASSTARNTGETQYF. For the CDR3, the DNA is TGCGCCAGCAGCACTGCGCGGAACACTGGGGAGACCCAGTACTTC.

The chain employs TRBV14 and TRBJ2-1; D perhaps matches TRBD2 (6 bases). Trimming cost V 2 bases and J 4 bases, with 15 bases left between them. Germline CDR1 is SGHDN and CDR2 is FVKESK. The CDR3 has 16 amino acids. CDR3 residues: CASSQMGRGLYNEQFF. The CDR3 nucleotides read TGTGCCAGCAGCCAAATGGGACGGGGACTGTACAATGAGCAGTTCTTC.

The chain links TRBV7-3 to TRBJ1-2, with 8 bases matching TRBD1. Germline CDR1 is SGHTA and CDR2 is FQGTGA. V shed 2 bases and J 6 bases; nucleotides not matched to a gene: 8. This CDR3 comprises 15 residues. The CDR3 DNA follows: TGTGCCAGCAGCTTAGGACCGGGACAGGTTGATGGCTACACCTTC. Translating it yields CASSLGPGQVDGYTF.

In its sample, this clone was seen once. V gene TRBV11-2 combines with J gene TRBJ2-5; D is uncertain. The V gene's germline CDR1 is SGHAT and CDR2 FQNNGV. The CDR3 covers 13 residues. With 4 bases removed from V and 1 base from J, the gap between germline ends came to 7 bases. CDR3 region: CASSWAPQETQYF. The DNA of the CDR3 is TGTGCCAGCAGCTGGGCGCCCCAAGAGACCCAGTACTTC.

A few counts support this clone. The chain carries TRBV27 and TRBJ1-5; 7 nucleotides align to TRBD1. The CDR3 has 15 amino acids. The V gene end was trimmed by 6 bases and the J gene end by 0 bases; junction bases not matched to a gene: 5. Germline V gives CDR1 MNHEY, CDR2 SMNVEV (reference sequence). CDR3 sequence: CASSSGTDSNQPQHF. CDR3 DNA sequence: TGTGCCAGCAGCTCCGGGACAGATAGCAATCAGCCCCAGCATTTT.

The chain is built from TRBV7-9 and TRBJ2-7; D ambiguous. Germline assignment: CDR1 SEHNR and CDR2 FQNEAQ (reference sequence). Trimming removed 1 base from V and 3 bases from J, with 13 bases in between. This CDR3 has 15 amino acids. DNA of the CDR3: TGTGCCAGCAGCTTAGTGGTGGGCTACAACTACGAGCAGTACTTC. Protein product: CASSLVVGYNYEQYF.

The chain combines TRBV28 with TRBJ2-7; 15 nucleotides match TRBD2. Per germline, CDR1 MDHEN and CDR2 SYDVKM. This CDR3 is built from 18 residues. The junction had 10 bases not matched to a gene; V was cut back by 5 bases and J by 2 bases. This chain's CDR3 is CASSIRTSGRASAYEQYF. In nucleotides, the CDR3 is TGTGCCAGCAGTATCCGGACTAGCGGGAGGGCCAGCGCCTACGAGCAGTACTTC.

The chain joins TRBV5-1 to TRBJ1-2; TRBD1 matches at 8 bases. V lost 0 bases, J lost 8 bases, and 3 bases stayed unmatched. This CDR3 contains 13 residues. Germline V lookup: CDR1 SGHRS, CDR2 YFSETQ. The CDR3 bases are TGCGCCAGCAGCTTGGTACAGGGGGTGGGCTACACCTTC. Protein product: CASSLVQGVGYTF.

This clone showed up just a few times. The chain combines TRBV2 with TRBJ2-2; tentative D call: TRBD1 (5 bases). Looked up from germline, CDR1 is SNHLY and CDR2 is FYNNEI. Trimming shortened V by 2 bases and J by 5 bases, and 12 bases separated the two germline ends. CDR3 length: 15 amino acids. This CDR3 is CASSEQGRMTGELFF. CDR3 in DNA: TGTGCCAGCAGTGAACAGGGAAGGATGACCGGGGAGCTGTTTTTT. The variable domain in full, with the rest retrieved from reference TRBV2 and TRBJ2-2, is EPEVTQTPSHQVTQMGQEVILRCVPISNHLYFYWYRQILGQKVEFLVSFYNNEISEKSEIFDDQFSVERPDGSNFTLKIRSTKLEDSAMYFCASSEQGRMTGELFFGEGSRLTVL.

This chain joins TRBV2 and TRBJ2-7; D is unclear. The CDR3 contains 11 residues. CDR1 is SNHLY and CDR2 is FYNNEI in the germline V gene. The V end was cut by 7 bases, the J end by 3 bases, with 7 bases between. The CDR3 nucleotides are TGTGCCAGCACTGGAGTCTACGAGCAGTACTTC. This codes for CASTGVYEQYF.

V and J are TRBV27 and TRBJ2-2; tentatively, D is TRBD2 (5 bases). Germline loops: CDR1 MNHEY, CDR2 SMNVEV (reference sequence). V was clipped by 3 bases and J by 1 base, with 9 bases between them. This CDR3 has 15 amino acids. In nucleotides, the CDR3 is TGTGCCAGCAGTTTGACCGGGGTGAACACCGGGGAGCTGTTTTTT. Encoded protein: CASSLTGVNTGELFF.

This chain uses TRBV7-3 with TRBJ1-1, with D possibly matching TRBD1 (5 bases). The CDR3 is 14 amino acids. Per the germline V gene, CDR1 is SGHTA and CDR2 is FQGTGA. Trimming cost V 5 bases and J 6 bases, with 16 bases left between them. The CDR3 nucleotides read TGTGCCAGCAGCCAGGGTTCCCCCATGGCTGAAGCTTTCTTT. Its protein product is CASSQGSPMAEAFF. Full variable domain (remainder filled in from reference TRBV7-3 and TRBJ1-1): GAGVSQTPSNKVTEKGKYVELRCDPISGHTALYWYRQSLGQGPEFLIYFQGTGAADDSGLPNDRFFAVRPEGSVSTLKIQRTERGDSAVYLCASSQGSPMAEAFFGQGTRLTVV.

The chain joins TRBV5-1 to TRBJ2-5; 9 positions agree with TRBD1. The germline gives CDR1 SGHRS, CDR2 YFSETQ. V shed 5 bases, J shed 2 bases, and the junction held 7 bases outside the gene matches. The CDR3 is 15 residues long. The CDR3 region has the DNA TGCGCCAGCAGACAGACAGGGGGTATGCAAGAGACCCAGTACTTC. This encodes CASRQTGGMQETQYF.

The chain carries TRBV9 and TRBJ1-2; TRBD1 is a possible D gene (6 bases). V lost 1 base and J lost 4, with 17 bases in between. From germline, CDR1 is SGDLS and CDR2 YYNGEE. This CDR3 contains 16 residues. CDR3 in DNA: TGTGCCAGCAGCGTATTCGGGGGGGCCTCAGGCTATGGCTACACCTTC. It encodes CASSVFGGASGYGYTF. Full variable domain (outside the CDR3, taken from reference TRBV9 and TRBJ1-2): DSGVTQTPKHLITATGQRVTLRCSPRSGDLSVYWYQQSLDQGLQFLIQYYNGEERAKGNILERFSAQQFPDLHSELNLSSLELGDSALYFCASSVFGGASGYGYTFGSGTRLTVV.